Each of the 15 T cell receptor beta chains below was sequenced from the same sample in a study of cytomegalovirus exposure and HLA in healthy donors. Amplification used 60 Vbeta primers and 13 Jbeta primers. Method: immunoSEQ multiplex PCR; TCRdb's copy keeps in-frame clones and lacks some. The sample contains around 90,000 clones, around three fifths of which appear only once. The sample was PBMCs. The receptors were sampled from a boy younger than 18 in good health and CMV-seropositive.

V usage is TRBV6-4 and J usage is TRBJ2-3, with D perhaps matching TRBD1 (5 bases). Germline assignment: CDR1 MRHNA and CDR2 SNTAGT. The V gene lost 3 bases and the J gene lost 1 base, with 14 bases spanning the gap. CDR3 length: 16 amino acids. CDR3 in amino acids: CASSESDTGGTDTQYF. The DNA for the CDR3 is TGTGCCAGCAGTGAGTCGGACACCGGCGGCACAGATACGCAGTATTTT.

The J gene is TRBJ1-2, the V gene TRBV6-1; D is undetermined. Trimming cost V 10 bases and J 8 bases, with 20 bases left between them. Per germline, CDR1 MNHNS and CDR2 SASEGT. The CDR3 consists of 13 residues. This CDR3 reads CATRWQLSKGYTF. For the CDR3, the DNA is TGTGCCACGAGGTGGCAGCTCTCTAAGGGCTACACCTTC.

This clone is a singleton in its sample. The chain employs TRBV9 and TRBJ2-7; TRBD1 agrees at 7 bases. Germline V lookup: CDR1 SGDLS, CDR2 YYNGEE. The CDR3 has 15 residues. V lost 2 bases and J lost 5; bases outside the gene matches: 10. This CDR3 is CASSVSGQAKHEQYF. The CDR3 DNA follows: TGTGCCAGCAGCGTTTCTGGACAGGCCAAGCACGAGCAGTACTTC.

The V and J genes are TRBV16 and TRBJ1-4; 9 nucleotides line up with TRBD1. Trimming cost V 4 bases and J 3 bases; bases outside gene matches: 3. This CDR3 is built from 15 residues. CDR1 KGHSY and CDR2 FQNENV come from the germline V gene. The CDR3 DNA sequence: TGTGCCAGCAGCCTGCGACAGGGGGCTAATGAAAAACTGTTTTTT. Amino acid sequence: CASSLRQGANEKLFF.

The chain employs TRBV30 and TRBJ2-3; 12 nucleotides agree with TRBD2. The J segment lost 6 bases and the V segment lost 6 bases, leaving 10 bases of the junction unmatched. Germline V gene lookup returns CDR1 GTSNPN and CDR2 SVGIG (reference sequence). The CDR3 has 15 residues. The DNA of the CDR3 is TGTGCCTGCATCCTAGCGGGAGGGCCCGGCGATACGCAGTATTTT. Amino acids: CACILAGGPGDTQYF.

This chain joins TRBV6-5 and TRBJ1-2; a possible D gene is TRBD1 (5 bases). The ends were cut back, 6 bases at V and 5 bases at J, with 10 bases in the middle. This CDR3 is 12 amino acids long. Germline CDR1 and CDR2: MNHEY and SVGAGI. CDR3 nucleotides: TGTGCCAGCAGCCGACAGAATTATGGCTACACCTTC. This gives the protein CASSRQNYGYTF.

V gene TRBV5-4 combines with J gene TRBJ1-2, with TRBD1 matching 9 bases. Losses at the gene ends were 6 bases for V and 8 bases for J; bases not matched to a gene: 11. Germline values: CDR1 SGHNT, CDR2 YYREEE (reference sequence). The CDR3 covers 14 residues. CDR3 protein: CASTRTGESGGYTF. The CDR3 region has the DNA TGTGCCAGCACCAGGACAGGGGAGAGTGGGGGCTACACCTTC.

The gene calls are TRBV15 and TRBJ1-3; D is unresolved. CDR1 and CDR2 (germline): LNHNV, YYDKDF (reference sequence). This CDR3 has 18 residues. The ends were cut back, 1 base at V and 3 bases at J, with 19 bases in the middle. The CDR3 sequence is CATSRGAAGTRSGNTIYF. The CDR3 DNA is TGTGCCACCAGCAGAGGCGCCGCGGGTACGAGGAGTGGAAACACCATATATTTT.

The rearrangement uses TRBV5-4 and TRBJ1-2; D possibly corresponds to TRBD1 (5 bases). The CDR3 covers 18 residues. V dropped 4 bases and J dropped 0 bases, with 22 bases sitting between them. Germline CDR1 SGHNT, CDR2 YYREEE (reference sequence). The CDR3 DNA reads TGTGCCAGCAGCCCGGACATGGGGGAGGGGAAAGCTAACTATGGCTACACCTTC. This translates into CASSPDMGEGKANYGYTF.

The V and J genes are TRBV7-9 and TRBJ1-6; possible D gene TRBD1, 5 bases. Per germline, CDR1 SEHNR and CDR2 FQNEAQ (reference sequence). The V gene lost 7 bases and the J gene lost 7 bases, with 14 bases spanning the gap. The CDR3 contains 14 residues. The CDR3 DNA sequence: TGTGCCAGCACGACGACAGTATCGAATTCACCCCTCCACTTT. This codes for CASTTTVSNSPLHF.

The genes are TRBV7-2 and TRBJ2-1, with TRBD1 matching over 8 bases. The V gene end was trimmed by 4 bases and the J gene end by 3 bases; junction bases not matched to a gene: 2. The CDR3 is 14 residues long. Per the germline V gene, CDR1 is SGHTA and CDR2 is FQGNSA. The CDR3: CASSYGTGYNEQFF. In DNA, the CDR3 is TGTGCCAGCAGCTACGGGACAGGCTACAATGAGCAGTTCTTC.

The chain employs TRBV6-6 and TRBJ1-5; D unclear. The germline CDR1 and CDR2 sequences are MNHNY and SVGAGI (reference sequence). V gave up 2 bases and J gave up 2 bases, with 10 bases separating them. The CDR3 consists of 15 residues. The CDR3 region is CASSYMERGNQPQHF. Written as DNA, the CDR3 is TGTGCCAGCAGTTACATGGAGAGGGGCAATCAGCCCCAGCATTTT.

This chain links TRBV30 with TRBJ1-6; D not resolved. Trimming took off 0 bases at V and 0 bases at J, with 6 bases between the two ends. The CDR3 length is 15 residues. Germline loops: CDR1 GTSNPN, CDR2 SVGIG (reference sequence). The CDR3 is CAWSVYSSYNSPLHF. The DNA for the CDR3 is TGTGCCTGGAGTGTATACAGCTCCTATAATTCACCCCTCCACTTT.

This clone is a singleton in its sample. V is TRBV5-6 and J is TRBJ2-1, with 8 bases lining up with TRBD2. The CDR3 runs 16 residues. The germline V gene encodes CDR1 SGHDT and CDR2 YYEEEE. V was pared by 4 bases and J by 3 bases, with 9 bases of the junction left unmatched. CDR3 region: CASSPNRGGSYNEQFF. The CDR3 DNA reads TGTGCCAGCAGCCCGAATCGCGGGGGGAGCTACAATGAGCAGTTCTTC. The full variable domain, rest sourced from reference TRBV5-6 and TRBJ2-1, is DAGVTQSPTHLIKTRGQQVTLRCSPKSGHDTVSWYQQALGQGPQFIFQYYEEEERQRGNFPDRFSGHQFPNYSSELNVNALLLGDSALYLCASSPNRGGSYNEQFFGPGTRLTVL.

Details on this clone: Germline and junction disagree at one end, which may indicate a read error. The V call is TRBV29-1, the J call TRBJ1-2; maybe TRBD1 (6 bases). The CDR3 spans 13 residues. CDR1 is SQVTM and CDR2 is ANQGSEA in the germline V gene. The CDR3 here is CSVEDGRGYGYPF. CDR3 sequence (DNA): TGCAGCGTTGAAGATGGGAGGGGGTATGGCTACCCCTTC.